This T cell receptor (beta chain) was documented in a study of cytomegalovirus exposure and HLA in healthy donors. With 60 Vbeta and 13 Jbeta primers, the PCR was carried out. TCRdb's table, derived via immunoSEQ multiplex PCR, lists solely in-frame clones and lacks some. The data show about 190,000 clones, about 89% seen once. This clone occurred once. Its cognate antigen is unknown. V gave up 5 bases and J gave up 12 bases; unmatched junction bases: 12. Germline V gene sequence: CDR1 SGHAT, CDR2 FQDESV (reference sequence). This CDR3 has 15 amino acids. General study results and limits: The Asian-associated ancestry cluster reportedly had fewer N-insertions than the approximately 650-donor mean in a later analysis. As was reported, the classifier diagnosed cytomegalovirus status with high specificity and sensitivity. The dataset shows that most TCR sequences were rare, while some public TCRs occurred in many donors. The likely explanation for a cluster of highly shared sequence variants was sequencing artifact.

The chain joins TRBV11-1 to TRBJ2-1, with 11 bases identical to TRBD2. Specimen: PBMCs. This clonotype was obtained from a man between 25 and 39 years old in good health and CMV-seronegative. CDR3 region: CASSPTSGIMGGQFF. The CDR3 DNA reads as TGTGCCAGCAGCCCGACTAGCGGGATCATGGGCGGGCAGTTCTTC.